The entry below gives a single T cell receptor (beta chain) sequence along with its context. This clone was seen a few times. The antigen this receptor binds is unknown. No much larger clone exists at a distance of one base, and base qualities are not known. Trimming costs V 4 bases and J 2 bases, and their ends lie 12 bases apart. Sequences SGHTA (CDR1) and FQGNSA (CDR2) are obtained from the germline V gene. From the cysteine up to the phenylalanine, the CDR3 has a length of 15 residues. Of the read, only the CDR3 DNA is kept; its 45 bases are in frame from base 1. One collaborating source in Seattle enrolled patients while the patients were actively infected and followed the patients over time throughout the course of disease. Collaborating institutions collected whole blood in K2EDTA tubes following their own protocols. For TCRbeta analysis, collaborators shipped samples in one of three forms: frozen whole blood, isolated PBMCs, or DNA extracted from either of those sample types.

TCRbeta CDR3 regions were amplified from genomic DNA using the immunoSEQ Assay, a bias-controlled multiplex PCR. In the paper's pipeline: Nucleated cell counts per sample were estimated from amplification of reference gene primers within the assay. To quantify the absolute abundance of each unique TCRbeta CDR3 rearrangement, sequence reads were collapsed and filtered. Productive Simpson clonality was computed per sample as the square root of Simpson's diversity index over productive rearrangements. TCRdb took over this immuneACCESS table, retaining in-frame rearrangements with V and J assigned. Such tables are incomplete; in checked studies, under half of the missing clones stem from an unresolved V gene, and the remainder is unexplained. V and J calls and clone size are given by that table; D and trimming were obtained from the DNA. Within this sample are about 73,000 clones, with approximately 77% of them counted one time only. 2% to 2.5% of the sample is in the top ten clones.

The sample comes from a study of blood T cell repertoires in COVID-19 (TCRdb year 2020). Broadly, across the study: Collaborator samples came from the United States, Italy and Spain and covered acute and convalescent phases of COVID-19. The material from the prospective study consisted of cDNA or gDNA derived from T cells, B-cell-depleted T cells, or PBMCs. The dataset comprised deeply sampled blood TCRbeta repertoires from subjects exposed to, actively infected with, or recovered from COVID-19. The repertoires were made available in a free public database intended to serve as a resource for research on the immune response to SARS-CoV-2. The samples were drawn from two sources: the first 160 participants of the ongoing ImmuneRACE study, and approximately 1,300 subjects contributed by 6 global collaborators. A de-identified subject ID, COVID-19 status, age in years and sex were almost always included in the sample metadata. Where available, HLA class I and class II types were taken from metadata supplied by the sample provider and were not determined by assay-based typing. The research as a whole found: Clinical and demographic metadata were provided uncurated, with the amount varying by source and participant.

This clonotype was sampled from a man in his 70s with COVID-19, enrolled during active disease. The sequence joins TRBV7-2 to TRBJ1-3; perhaps TRBD1 is the D gene, with 5 bases matching. Sequencing was performed on peripheral blood. The CDR3 corresponds to CASSSGGTAGNTIYF. The DNA sequence is TGTGCCAGCAGCTCAGGAGGGACTGCTGGAAACACCATATATTTT.